These 27 T cell receptor beta chains came from one sample sequenced in a study of blood T cells in healthy people across ages. The second PCR ran about 6 to 12 cycles with a sample-barcoded 5' primer and J-beta primers. TCRdb passed the 5' RACE reads through MiXCR, listing each CDR3 protein once. The table lists about 1,800,000 distinct CDR3 sequences, 28% of them singletons. Sequences were obtained from blood. The receptors originated from a woman aged 25 to 39 in good health.

This sequence joins TRBV20-1 and TRBJ2-3; D gene uncertain. The germline V gene has CDR1 DFQATT and CDR2 SNEGSKA (reference sequence). V dropped 0 bases and J dropped 5 bases, with 9 bases sitting between them. The CDR3 extends over 13 amino acids. The CDR3: CSARDPSLDTQYF. The CDR3 region has the DNA TGCAGTGCTAGAGATCCCAGTCTAGATACGCAGTATTTT.

This clonotype was seen repeatedly, ten times or more. The chain joins TRBV29-1 to TRBJ2-4; no clear D. V lost 3 bases to trimming and J lost 0 bases, with 12 bases between them. The CDR3 consists of 15 residues. The germline V gene has CDR1 SQVTM and CDR2 ANQGSEA. This CDR3 is CSVDGQLRAKNIQYF. Written as DNA, the CDR3 is TGCAGCGTTGATGGTCAGTTAAGAGCCAAAAACATTCAGTACTTC.

This chain links TRBV15 with TRBJ1-5; D is perhaps TRBD1 (5 bases). The CDR3 length is 17 residues. Germline values: CDR1 LNHNV, CDR2 YYDKDF (reference sequence). The V gene lost 9 bases and the J gene lost 0 bases, with 21 bases spanning the gap. The CDR3 protein is CATAQRDGPLSNQPQHF. CDR3 in DNA: TGTGCCACAGCCCAACGGGACGGCCCCCTTAGCAATCAGCCCCAGCATTTT.

This clonotype was found a few times. The chain combines TRBV9 with TRBJ2-5; TRBD2 might be the D (7 bases). Germline V gene data show CDR1 as SGDLS and CDR2 as YYNGEE. The CDR3 runs to 16 residues. Trimming removed 4 bases from V and 1 base from J, with 17 bases in between. The CDR3 is CASSPDRGGAQETQYF. The CDR3 bases are TGTGCCAGCAGCCCTGATAGGGGGGGGGCCCAAGAGACCCAGTACTTC. The full variable domain, with the rest looked up from reference TRBV9 and TRBJ2-5, is DSGVTQTPKHLITATGQRVTLRCSPRSGDLSVYWYQQSLDQGLQFLIQYYNGEERAKGNILERFSAQQFPDLHSELNLSSLELGDSALYFCASSPDRGGAQETQYFGPGTRLLVL.

In this sample, this clonotype turned up many times. This chain joins TRBV12-3 or TRBV12-4 and TRBJ2-7; TRBD2 might be the D (6 bases). The V and J ends lost 3 bases and 0 bases respectively, with 12 bases between them. This CDR3 is 15 amino acids long. CDR3 in DNA: TGTGCCAGCAGTTTGATAGCGGCACCCTCCTACGAGCAGTACTTC. Translated: CASSLIAAPSYEQYF.

The sample holds many counts of this clonotype. The rearrangement links TRBV20-1 to TRBJ2-1, with 13 bases aligning to TRBD2. J gave up 2 bases and V 6 bases, and 10 bases lay outside the gene matches. The length of the CDR3 is 17 residues. Germline CDR1 is DFQATT and CDR2 is SNEGSKA (reference sequence). The CDR3 here is CSALTSGGALAYNEQFF. DNA for the CDR3: TGCAGTGCGCTAACTAGCGGGGGGGCTCTGGCCTACAATGAGCAGTTCTTC.

This clonotype came up many times. This rearrangement joins TRBV11-2 to TRBJ2-5; the match to TRBD1 covers 7 bases. Germline CDR1 and CDR2: SGHAT and FQNNGV. The CDR3 has 14 amino acids. J lost 5 bases, V lost 1 base, and 4 bases had no gene match. The CDR3 spells CASSLGDRDETQYF. CDR3 sequence (DNA): TGTGCCAGCAGCTTAGGTGACAGGGATGAGACCCAGTACTTC.

The V and J genes are TRBV2 and TRBJ1-5, with no clear D. CDR1 SNHLY and CDR2 FYNNEI come from the germline V gene. The CDR3 has 15 residues. V was pared by 3 bases and J by 7 bases, with 16 bases between. DNA of the CDR3: TGTGCCAGCAGTGATTTTGTTGAGGAGGGCCAGCCCCAGCATTTT. Translating gives CASSDFVEEGQPQHF.

This clonotype was recorded many times. This CDR3 reads CASRSGGAKNIQYF. DNA of the CDR3: TGTGCCAGCAGATCCGGCGGGGCCAAAAACATTCAGTACTTC. The chain has TRBV12-3 or TRBV12-4 and TRBJ2-4; D is possibly TRBD2 (5 bases). V was cut by 6 bases and J by 1 base, with 10 bases left in between. The CDR3 covers 14 residues.

The chain links TRBV28 to TRBJ2-7; TRBD1 matches at 9 bases. Trimming at V came to 5 bases and at J to 3 bases, leaving 8 bases not matched to a gene. CDR1 MDHEN and CDR2 SYDVKM come from the germline V gene. CDR3 length equals 15 residues. The CDR3 coding sequence is TGTGCCAGCAGTCCCATAGGGACAGGGTACTACGAGCAGTACTTC. It yields the protein CASSPIGTGYYEQYF. The full variable domain, completed using reference TRBV28 and TRBJ2-7, is DVKVTQSSRYLVKRTGEKVFLECVQDMDHENMFWYRQDPGLGLRLIYFSYDVKMKEKGDIPEGYSVSREKKERFSLILESASTNQTSMYLCASSPIGTGYYEQYFGPGTRLTVT.

Note on this clonotype: A much larger clone lies a single base off, so this may be a read error. The chain recombines TRBV9 with TRBJ2-7, with 10 bases identical to TRBD2. CDR1 and CDR2 (germline): SGDLS, YYNGEE. V was clipped by 0 bases and J by 7 bases; unmatched bases: 7. CDR3 length equals 15 residues. This CDR3 is CASSVALAGVFEQYF. CDR3 nucleotide sequence: TGTGCCAGCAGCGTAGCTCTAGCGGGGGTATTTGAGCAGTACTTC.

The V call is TRBV7-2, the J call TRBJ2-1, with D unclear. The germline V gene encodes CDR1 SGHTA and CDR2 FQGNSA. V dropped 3 bases and J dropped 3 bases, with 12 bases sitting between them. CDR3 length: 15 residues. The CDR3 DNA sequence: TGTGCCAGCAGCTTTTCGACTGCTGGCTACAATGAGCAGTTCTTC. Encoded protein: CASSFSTAGYNEQFF.

This clonotype was picked up one time. The chain joins TRBV2 to TRBJ2-3, with D possibly matching TRBD2 (5 bases). Germline V lookup: CDR1 SNHLY, CDR2 FYNNEI. The V end was cut by 5 bases, the J end by 8 bases, with 20 bases between. The CDR3 consists of 15 residues. This CDR3 is CASSPRPATRGTQYF. In DNA, the CDR3 is TGTGCCAGCAGTCCAAGACCCGCGACACGGGGTACGCAGTATTTT.

This chain connects TRBV18 to TRBJ2-1; D tentatively fits TRBD1 or TRBD2 (5 bases each). The V gene's germline CDR1 is KGHSH and CDR2 LQKENI. This CDR3 has 13 residues. V dropped 3 bases and J dropped 9 bases, with 12 bases sitting between them. The CDR3: CASSPTLGGEQFF. As DNA, the CDR3 is TGTGCCAGCTCACCTACGCTTGGGGGTGAGCAGTTCTTC.

This chain connects TRBV20-1 to TRBJ1-5; 9 bases line up with TRBD1. The trim removed 4 bases at V and 3 bases at J, leaving 4 bases unmatched. Germline assignment: CDR1 DFQATT and CDR2 SNEGSKA (reference sequence). The CDR3 consists of 14 residues. CDR3 loop: CSAKGDRANQPQHF. In nucleotides, the CDR3 is TGCAGTGCTAAGGGGGACAGGGCCAATCAGCCCCAGCATTTT.

V gene TRBV20-1 combines with J gene TRBJ2-5; D is unresolved. This CDR3 region has 13 residues. Germline V gives CDR1 DFQATT, CDR2 SNEGSKA (reference sequence). V shed 0 bases and J shed 5 bases, with 10 bases lying between them. CDR3 residues: CSAREEWRETQYF. CDR3 bases: TGCAGTGCTAGAGAGGAGTGGCGGGAGACCCAGTACTTC.

For this clonotype: At one end the junction does not follow the germline gene, possibly because of a read error. The chain employs TRBV28 and TRBJ2-5; 8 nucleotides line up with TRBD1. Near its end, the DNA agrees better with TRBJ2-7, so the J call may be wrong. The CDR3 covers 15 residues. The germline gives CDR1 MDHEN, CDR2 SYDVKM. The CDR3 coding sequence is TGTGTCAGCAGTCCCCGGGACAGGCGAAGCGGCGAGCAGTACTTC. This translates into CVSSPRDRRSGEQYF.

This clonotype was seen once. A read error may be the cause here, since a much bigger clone is one base away. The V gene is TRBV29-1, the J gene TRBJ2-7; 10 bases are shared with TRBD2. The CDR3 extends over 16 amino acids. Trimming removed 4 bases from V and 7 bases from J; junction bases left unmatched: 16. CDR1 SQVTM and CDR2 ANQGSEA come from the germline V gene. CDR3 in DNA: TGCAGCGTTGCTGAGTGGAGGACTAGCGGCTACAATGAGCAGTACTTC. It yields the protein CSVAEWRTSGYNEQYF.

This clonotype has a count of ten or more. The chain links TRBV5-1 to TRBJ2-7, with 8 bases that match TRBD2. The V segment lost 4 bases and the J segment 3 bases; nucleotides outside the gene matches: 9. The CDR3 runs 15 residues. CDR1 is SGHRS, CDR2 YFSETQ, per germline. The CDR3 coding sequence is TGCGCCAGCAGCCCGGGGGGGACTACATACTACGAGCAGTACTTC. Its protein product is CASSPGGTTYYEQYF.

The rearrangement joins TRBV25-1 to TRBJ1-1; D remains ambiguous. Germline CDR1 reads MGHDK; CDR2 reads SYGVNS. Trimming cost V 1 base and J 3 bases, with 6 bases left between them. The CDR3 length is 13 residues. The CDR3 region has the DNA TGTGCCAGCAGTGAATTGGAGTACACTGAAGCTTTCTTT. Translation: CASSELEYTEAFF.

On this clonotype itself: With a much larger clone just one base away, this may be a read error. This chain connects TRBV20-1 to TRBJ2-1; 8 bases match TRBD2. The better agreement between TRBJ2-7 and the DNA end casts doubt on the J call. This CDR3 region has 13 residues. Germline CDR1 DFQATT, CDR2 SNEGSKA (reference sequence). In nucleotides, the CDR3 is TGCAGTGCGTATTCACCAGCGGGAGATGAGCAGTACTTC. Protein sequence: CSAYSPAGDEQYF.

This clonotype was recorded at least ten times. V is TRBV6-5 and J is TRBJ2-5, with TRBD2 identical over 7 bases. Germline CDR1 is MNHEY and CDR2 is SVGAGI. The junction had 1 base not matched to a gene; V was cut back by 8 bases and J by 1 base. This CDR3 region has 12 residues. CDR3 nucleotides: TGTGCCAGCGGGAGGGGCCAAGAGACCCAGTACTTC. Translating gives CASGRGQETQYF.

The V gene is TRBV12-3 or TRBV12-4, the J gene TRBJ1-3; 7 nucleotides match TRBD1. V lost 6 bases to trimming and J lost 3 bases; unmatched junction nucleotides: 5. CDR3 length equals 14 residues. Here the CDR3 reads CASRSTGRGNTIYF. Here the CDR3 DNA reads TGTGCCAGCAGATCGACAGGGCGTGGAAACACCATATATTTT.

The V and J genes are TRBV4-1 and TRBJ2-1; tentatively, D is TRBD2 (5 bases). This CDR3 is built from 17 residues. Trimming pared 3 bases from V and 0 bases from J, leaving 15 bases between. The germline gives CDR1 MGHRA, CDR2 YSYEKL. CDR3 bases: TGCGCCAGCAGCCACACTGGGGAGCCCAGCTCCTACAATGAGCAGTTCTTC. Translated, it gives CASSHTGEPSSYNEQFF.

The V call is TRBV29-1, the J call TRBJ2-3; tentative D call: TRBD2 (5 bases). V gave up 5 bases and J gave up 1 base, with 13 bases separating them. The CDR3 covers 14 residues. Germline CDR1 is SQVTM and CDR2 is ANQGSEA. CDR3 amino acids: CSVSRRRGTDTQYF. CDR3 in DNA: TGCAGCGTTTCCCGGCGGCGGGGCACAGATACGCAGTATTTT.

V and J are TRBV12-3 or TRBV12-4 and TRBJ2-7; 11 bases match TRBD2. CDR3 size: 14 residues. V was clipped by 6 bases and J by 12 bases; unmatched bases: 13. The CDR3 DNA is TGTGCCAGCAGCCCTTGGACTAGCGGGCTCCACGCGTACTTC. This sequence encodes CASSPWTSGLHAYF.

The J gene is TRBJ1-2, the V gene TRBV20-1; a weak D match, TRBD1 (6 bases). Germline-derived CDR1 and CDR2 are DFQATT and SNEGSKA (reference sequence). Trimming cost V 3 bases and J 2 bases, with 10 bases left between them. The CDR3 is 13 amino acids. DNA for the CDR3: TGCAGTGCTAGCCGGACAGTAAACTATGGCTACACCTTC. Encoded protein: CSASRTVNYGYTF.